This TCR beta chain was sequenced for a study of blood T cell repertoires in COVID-19. Assay: immunoSEQ multiplex PCR; the TCRdb copy retains only in-frame clones and omits some. The sample includes more than 85,000 clones, 91% of them seen just once. The junction had 3 bases not matched to a gene; V was cut back by 0 bases and J by 3 bases. CDR3 length: 16 amino acids. Germline V gene data show CDR1 as LGHDT and CDR2 as YNNKEL (reference sequence). This receptor was identified in a young man with acute or convalescent COVID-19. The source material was peripheral blood. The chain recombines TRBV3-1 (or the pseudogene TRBV3-2) with TRBJ2-2, with TRBD2 identical over 8 bases. The chain's CDR3 is CASSQEYGRDTGELFF. The DNA of the CDR3 is TGTGCCAGCAGCCAAGAGTACGGGAGGGACACCGGGGAGCTGTTTTTT.